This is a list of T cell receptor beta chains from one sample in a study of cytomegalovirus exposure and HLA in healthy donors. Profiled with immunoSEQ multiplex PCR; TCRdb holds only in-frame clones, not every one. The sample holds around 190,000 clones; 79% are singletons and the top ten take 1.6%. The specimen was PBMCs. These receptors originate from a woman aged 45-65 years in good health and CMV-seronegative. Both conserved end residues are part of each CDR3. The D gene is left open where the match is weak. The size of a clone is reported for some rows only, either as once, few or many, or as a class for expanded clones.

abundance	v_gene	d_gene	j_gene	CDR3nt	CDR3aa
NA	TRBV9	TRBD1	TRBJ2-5	TGTGCCAGCAGCCCTAGTGAGAGGGGGCGAGGAAAGACCCAGTACTTC	CASSPSERGRGKTQYF
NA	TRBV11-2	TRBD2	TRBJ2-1	TGTGCCAGCAGCTCGCAGACAGCGGGGATAAACAATGAGCAGTTCTTC	CASSSQTAGINNEQFF
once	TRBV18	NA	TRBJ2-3	TGTGCCAGCTCACCCAGGGAGGCGACGAACACAGATACGCAGTATTTT	CASSPREATNTDTQYF
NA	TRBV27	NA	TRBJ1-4	TGTGCCAGCAGTTCTAAGGGGCGGACTAATGAAAAACTGTTTTTT	CASSSKGRTNEKLFF
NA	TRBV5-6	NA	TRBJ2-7	TGTGCCAGCAGCCGAAGACAACGTCCCTACGAGCAGTACTTC	CASSRRQRPYEQYF
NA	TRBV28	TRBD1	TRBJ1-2	TGTGCCAGCAGTCCCTTCACAGGACAGGGGGCAAGCTATGGCTACACCTTC	CASSPFTGQGASYGYTF
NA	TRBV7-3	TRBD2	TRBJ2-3	TGTGCCAGCAGCCCTTCTAGCGGGGGGTACACAGATACGCAGTATTTT	CASSPSSGGYTDTQYF
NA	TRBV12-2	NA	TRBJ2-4	TGTGCAAGTCGCTTAGCGGGACTCCCAATACTAGCCAAAAACATTCAGTACTTC	CASRLAGLPILAKNIQYF
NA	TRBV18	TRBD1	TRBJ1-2	TGTGCCAGCTCATCGGGACAGGGGCGATTTGGTGGCTACACCTTC	CASSSGQGRFGGYTF
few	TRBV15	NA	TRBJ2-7	TGTGCCACCAGCAGCACTGAGGGCTCCTACGAGCAGTACTTC	CATSSTEGSYEQYF
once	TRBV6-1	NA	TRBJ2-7	TGTGCCAGCAGTGAGGGTTGGGGGCCAGGCGAGCAGTACTTC	CASSEGWGPGEQYF
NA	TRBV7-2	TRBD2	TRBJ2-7	TGTGCCAGCAGCTTAGGTCTGCCTAGCGGGAGGAGCTACGAGCAGTACTTC	CASSLGLPSGRSYEQYF
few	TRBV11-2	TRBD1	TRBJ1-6	TGTGCCAGCAGCTTGGCATGGACAGGGGGTAGGAATTCACCCCTCCACTTT	CASSLAWTGGRNSPLHF
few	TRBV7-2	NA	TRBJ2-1	TGTGCCAGCAGCTTAGTACGGGGTTACAATGAGCAGTTCTTC	CASSLVRGYNEQFF
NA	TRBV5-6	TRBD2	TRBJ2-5	TGTGCCAGCAGCTCTAGCGGTGTAGAGACCCAGTACTTC	CASSSSGVETQYF
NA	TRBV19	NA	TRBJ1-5	TGTGCCAGTAGTACCCAGAACAGGGCCCATCAGCCCCAGCATTTT	CASSTQNRAHQPQHF
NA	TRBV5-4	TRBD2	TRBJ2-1	TGTGCCAGCAGCCCCGGGACTAGCGGGAGGTTCTTC	CASSPGTSGRFF
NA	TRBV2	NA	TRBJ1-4	TGTGCCAGCAGTGAAGGATCGACAGCAGCTAATGAAAAACTGTTTTTT	CASSEGSTAANEKLFF
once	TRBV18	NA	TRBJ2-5	TGTGCCAGCTCACGACAGACCCAAGAGACCCAGTACTTC	CASSRQTQETQYF
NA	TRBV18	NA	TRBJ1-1	TGTGCCAGCTCACCAGTTAGGGGCAACACTGAAGCTTTCTTT	CASSPVRGNTEAFF
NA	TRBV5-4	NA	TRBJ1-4	TGTGCCAGCAGCTTGAAAATGGGGCAGGGAGGATCCTTT	CASSLKMGQGGSF
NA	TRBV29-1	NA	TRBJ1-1	TGCAGCGTTGTCAGGGTAGGGACTGAAGCTTTCTTT	CSVVRVGTEAFF
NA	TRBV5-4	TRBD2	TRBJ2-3	TGTGCCAGCAGTCTAAAGCGGGAGGACCGCACAGATACGCAGTATTTT	CASSLKREDRTDTQYF
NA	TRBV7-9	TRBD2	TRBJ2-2	TGTTCCAGCAGCCCAGGCGGGACTAGCGGGACCGGGGAGCTGTTTTTT	CSSSPGGTSGTGELFF
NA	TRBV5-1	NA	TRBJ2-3	TGCGCCAGCAGCCGGAGTTCCGCCGATACGCAGTATTTT	CASSRSSADTQYF
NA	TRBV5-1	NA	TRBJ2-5	TGCGCCAGCAGCTCGCCGGTGCAAGAGACCCAGTACTTC	CASSSPVQETQYF
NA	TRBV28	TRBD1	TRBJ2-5	TGTGCCAGCAGTCCGGACAGGAACCCGAGGGAGCAGTACTTC	CASSPDRNPREQYF
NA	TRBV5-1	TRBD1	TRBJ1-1	TGCGCCAGCAGCTTGGAGGGGGCGCGGGGGGTCTACACTGAAGCTTTCTTT	CASSLEGARGVYTEAFF
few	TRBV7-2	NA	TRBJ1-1	TGTGCCAGCAGCGCACCTGGAGGTCGGTTAACTGAAGCTTTCTTT	CASSAPGGRLTEAFF
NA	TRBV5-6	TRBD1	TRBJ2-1	TGTGCCAGCAGCTCCAGGGGGCTTGGGGTCTTC	CASSSRGLGVF
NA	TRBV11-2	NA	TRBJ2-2	TGTGCCAGCAGCCCTTCCCGCACCGGGGAGCTGTTTTTT	CASSPSRTGELFF
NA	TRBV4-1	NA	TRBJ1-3	TGCGCCAGCAGCCAAGAACTGGGAAACACCATATATTTT	CASSQELGNTIYF
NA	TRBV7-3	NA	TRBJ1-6	TGTGCCAGCAGCCTTGGCGCAGGGTTGAATTCACCCCTCCACTTT	CASSLGAGLNSPLHF
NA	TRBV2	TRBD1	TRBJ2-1	TGTGCCAGCAGGACGGGACAGAGGTCCTACAATGAGCAGTTCTTC	CASRTGQRSYNEQFF
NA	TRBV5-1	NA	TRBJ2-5	TGCGCCAGCACCCTCGACCAAGAGACCCAGTACTTC	CASTLDQETQYF
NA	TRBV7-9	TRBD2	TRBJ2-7	TGTGCCAGCAGCTTAGCGCTAGCGGGACCGGACGAGCAGTACTTC	CASSLALAGPDEQYF
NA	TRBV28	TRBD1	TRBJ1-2	TGTGCCAGCACCTCACCTAGGGGGCATGACTATGGCTACACCTTC	CASTSPRGHDYGYTF
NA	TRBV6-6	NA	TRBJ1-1	TGTGCCAGCAGACCCGGACAGAGCTACACTGAAGCTTTCTTT	CASRPGQSYTEAFF
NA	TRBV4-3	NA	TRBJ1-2	TGCGCCAGCAGCCTCCGGGGGGGCCTGGGGGCGGGGGGCTACACCTTC	CASSLRGGLGAGGYTF
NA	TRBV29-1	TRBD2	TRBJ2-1	TGCAGCGTATCTAGGACTAGCGCCTACAATGAGCAGTTCTTC	CSVSRTSAYNEQFF
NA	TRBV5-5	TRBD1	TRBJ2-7	TGTGCCAGCAGCCCGGGACAGGGAAACGAGCAGTACTTC	CASSPGQGNEQYF
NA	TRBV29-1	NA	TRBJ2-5	TGCAGCGTTGAAGACAAACTACAAGAGACCCAGTACTTC	CSVEDKLQETQYF
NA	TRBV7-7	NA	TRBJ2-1	TGTGCTAGCAGCTCAGACTACCACAATGAGCAGTTCTTC	CASSSDYHNEQFF
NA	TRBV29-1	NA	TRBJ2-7	TGCAGCGTTAACGCCGGGACTGATTACTACGAGCAGTACTTC	CSVNAGTDYYEQYF
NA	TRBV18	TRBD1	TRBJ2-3	TGTGCCAGCTCACCACTGGACAGGGGCACAGATACGCAGTATTTT	CASSPLDRGTDTQYF
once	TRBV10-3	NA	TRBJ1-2	TGTGCCATCAGTGACGGGGGGCGGCTCGGCTACACCTTC	CAISDGGRLGYTF
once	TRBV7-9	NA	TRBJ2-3	TGTGCCAGCAGCTTTGGCAGCACAGATACGCAGTATTTT	CASSFGSTDTQYF
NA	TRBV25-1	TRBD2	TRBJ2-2	TGTGCCAGCAGGGAGACTAGCGGGGGGGCCAAGAGCACCGGGGAGCTGTTTTTT	CASRETSGGAKSTGELFF
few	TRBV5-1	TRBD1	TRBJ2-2	TGCGCCAGCAGCTTTCCACAGGGGGCCGGGGAGCTGTTTTTT	CASSFPQGAGELFF